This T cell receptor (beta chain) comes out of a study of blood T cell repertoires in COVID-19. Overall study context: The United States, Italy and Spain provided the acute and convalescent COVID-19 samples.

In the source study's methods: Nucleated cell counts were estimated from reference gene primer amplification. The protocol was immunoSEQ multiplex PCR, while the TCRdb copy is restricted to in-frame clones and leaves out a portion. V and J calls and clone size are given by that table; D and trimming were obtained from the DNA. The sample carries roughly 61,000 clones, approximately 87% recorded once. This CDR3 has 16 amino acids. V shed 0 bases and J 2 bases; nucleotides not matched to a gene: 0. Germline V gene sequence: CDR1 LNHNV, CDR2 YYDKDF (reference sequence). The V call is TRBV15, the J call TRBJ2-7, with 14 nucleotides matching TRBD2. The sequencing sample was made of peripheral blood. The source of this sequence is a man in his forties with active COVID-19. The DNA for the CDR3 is TGTGCCACCAGCAGAGAGGGACTAGCGGGAGCCTACGAGCAGTACTTC. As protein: CATSREGLAGAYEQYF. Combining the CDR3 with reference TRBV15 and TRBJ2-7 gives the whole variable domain DAMVIQNPRYQVTQFGKPVTLSCSQTLNHNVMYWYQQKSSQAPKLLFHYYDKDFNNEADTPDNFQSRRPNTSFCFLDIRSPGLGDTAMYLCATSREGLAGAYEQYFGPGTRLTVT.